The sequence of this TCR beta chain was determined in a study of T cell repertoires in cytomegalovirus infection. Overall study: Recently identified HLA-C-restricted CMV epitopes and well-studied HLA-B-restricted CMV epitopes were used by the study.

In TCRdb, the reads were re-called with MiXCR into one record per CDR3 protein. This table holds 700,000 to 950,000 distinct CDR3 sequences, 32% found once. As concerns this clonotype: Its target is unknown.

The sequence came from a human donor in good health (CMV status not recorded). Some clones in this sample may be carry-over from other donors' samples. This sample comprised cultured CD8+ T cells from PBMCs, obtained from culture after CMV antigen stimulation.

The CDR3, as DNA: TGTGCCAGCAGCTTTTCCCCCTCACTAGCATGGGAGCAGTACGTC. It yields the protein CASSFSPSLAWEQYV. The V and J genes are TRBV11-1 and TRBJ2-7; possible D gene TRBD2, 6 bases. The CDR3 consists of 15 residues. Trimming cost V 3 bases and J 7 bases, with 19 bases left between them. The germline CDR1 and CDR2 sequences are SGHAT and FQDESV (reference sequence).